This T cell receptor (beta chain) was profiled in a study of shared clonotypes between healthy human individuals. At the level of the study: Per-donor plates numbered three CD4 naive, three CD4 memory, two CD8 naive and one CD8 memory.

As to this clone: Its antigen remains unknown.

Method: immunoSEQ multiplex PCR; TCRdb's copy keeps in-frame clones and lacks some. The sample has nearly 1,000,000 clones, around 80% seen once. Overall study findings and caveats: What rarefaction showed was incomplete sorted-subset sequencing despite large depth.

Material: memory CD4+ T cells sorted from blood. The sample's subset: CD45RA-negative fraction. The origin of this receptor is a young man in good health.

This CDR3 is CASSAGTSGGSYNEQFF. The CDR3 DNA reads TGTGCCAGCAGCGCCGGGACTAGCGGGGGCTCCTACAATGAGCAGTTCTTC. This chain joins TRBV5-4 and TRBJ2-1, with 14 bases identical to TRBD2. The V gene end was trimmed by 4 bases and the J gene end by 0 bases; junction bases not matched to a gene: 3. This CDR3 spans 17 amino acids. Germline V CDR1 and CDR2: SGHNT, YYREEE (reference sequence). The entire variable domain, with the rest obtained from reference TRBV5-4 and TRBJ2-1, is as follows: ETGVTQSPTHLIKTRGQQVTLRCSSQSGHNTVSWYQQALGQGPQFIFQYYREEENGRGNFPPRFSGLQFPNYSSELNVNALELDDSALYLCASSAGTSGGSYNEQFFGPGTRLTVL.